The rows below give T cell receptor beta chains drawn from one sample of a study of shared clonotypes between healthy human individuals. Generated by immunoSEQ multiplex PCR, the TCRdb table keeps only in-frame clones and is missing some. The sample holds 2 million to 3 million clones, more than 85% seen once. Material: naive CD4+ T cells from PBMCs. Receptors originate from a man between 18 and 29 years old in good health. Some clones in this sample may be carry-over from other donors' samples. Each CDR3 is given with its conserved first and last residue. The D gene is left open where the match is weak. Size tells how often a clone was seen (once, few, many) or the class of an expanded clone, and some rows leave it out.

J gene: TRBJ1-2; clone size: few; V gene: TRBV7-8; D gene: .; CDR3 protein: CASSLQGADGYTF; CDR3 DNA: TGTGCCAGCAGCCTCCAGGGAGCGGATGGCTACACCTTC
J gene: TRBJ2-7; clone size: .; V gene: TRBV7-2; D gene: .; CDR3 protein: CASSLLGSGTLYEQYF; CDR3 DNA: TGTGCCAGCAGCTTATTGGGATCCGGGACTCTGTACGAGCAGTACTTC
J gene: TRBJ2-7; clone size: .; V gene: TRBV18; D gene: .; CDR3 protein: CASSPGRGSYEQYF; CDR3 DNA: TGTGCCAGCTCACCGGGCAGGGGCTCCTACGAGCAGTACTTC
J gene: TRBJ1-3; clone size: .; V gene: TRBV12-5; D gene: .; CDR3 protein: CASGPESGNTIYF; CDR3 DNA: TGTGCTAGTGGCCCAGAATCCGGAAACACCATATATTTT
J gene: TRBJ2-7; clone size: .; V gene: TRBV6-1; D gene: TRBD1; CDR3 protein: CASRGQEALNEQYF; CDR3 DNA: TGTGCCAGCAGAGGACAGGAGGCTCTTAACGAGCAGTACTTC
J gene: TRBJ2-7; clone size: once; V gene: TRBV7-2; D gene: .; CDR3 protein: CASSLGSYYEQYF; CDR3 DNA: TGTGCCAGCAGCTTAGGCTCCTATTACGAGCAGTACTTC
J gene: TRBJ2-7; clone size: .; V gene: TRBV27; D gene: .; CDR3 protein: CASSSVRETYEQYF; CDR3 DNA: TGTGCCAGCAGTTCTGTCAGGGAAACCTACGAGCAGTACTTC
J gene: TRBJ2-7; clone size: .; V gene: TRBV11-3; D gene: .; CDR3 protein: CASSSNLGEQYF; CDR3 DNA: TGTGCCAGCAGCTCCAACCTCGGCGAGCAGTACTTC
J gene: TRBJ2-7; clone size: once; V gene: TRBV2; D gene: .; CDR3 protein: CASSEERGYEQYF; CDR3 DNA: TGTGCCAGCAGTGAGGAAAGGGGCTACGAGCAGTACTTC
J gene: TRBJ1-4; clone size: .; V gene: TRBV30; D gene: .; CDR3 protein: CAWGQMKLFF; CDR3 DNA: TGTGCCTGGGGGCAGATGAAACTGTTTTTT
J gene: TRBJ2-2; clone size: once; V gene: TRBV5-1; D gene: .; CDR3 protein: CASSIQGSTGELFF; CDR3 DNA: TGCGCCAGCAGCATCCAGGGGTCCACCGGGGAGCTGTTTTTT
J gene: TRBJ1-2; clone size: .; V gene: TRBV7-3; D gene: .; CDR3 protein: CASSPGPPDGYTF; CDR3 DNA: TGTGCCAGCAGTCCCGGGCCGCCCGATGGCTACACCTTC
J gene: TRBJ2-1; clone size: .; V gene: TRBV29-1; D gene: .; CDR3 protein: CSLNRDPGDEQFF; CDR3 DNA: TGCAGCCTTAACCGGGACCCGGGAGATGAGCAGTTCTTC
J gene: TRBJ2-2; clone size: .; V gene: TRBV19; D gene: TRBD1; CDR3 protein: CASSKGAGRNTGELFF; CDR3 DNA: TGTGCCAGTAGTAAGGGGGCAGGGAGGAACACCGGGGAGCTGTTTTTT
J gene: TRBJ1-1; clone size: .; V gene: TRBV11-2; D gene: .; CDR3 protein: CASSLRIPSGSGNTEAFF; CDR3 DNA: TGTGCCAGCAGCCTACGAATCCCCTCTGGGTCGGGGAACACTGAAGCTTTCTTT
J gene: TRBJ1-2; clone size: .; V gene: TRBV7-2; D gene: .; CDR3 protein: CASSLLHRADTNYGYTF; CDR3 DNA: TGTGCCAGCAGCCTCCTCCATCGGGCAGATACTAACTATGGCTACACCTTC
J gene: TRBJ1-2; clone size: .; V gene: TRBV19; D gene: .; CDR3 protein: CASSNAGSFNYGYTF; CDR3 DNA: TGTGCCAGTAGTAATGCAGGGAGCTTTAACTATGGCTACACCTTC
J gene: TRBJ1-5; clone size: .; V gene: TRBV2; D gene: .; CDR3 protein: CASEYENFTQHF; CDR3 DNA: TGTGCCAGCGAATATGAAAACTTTACCCAGCATTTT
J gene: TRBJ1-1; clone size: .; V gene: TRBV10-3; D gene: TRBD1; CDR3 protein: CAISEPGQGRGGNTEAFF; CDR3 DNA: TGTGCCATCAGTGAGCCAGGACAGGGCAGAGGGGGAAACACTGAAGCTTTCTTT
J gene: TRBJ2-5; clone size: .; V gene: TRBV4-1; D gene: .; CDR3 protein: CASSQPGPGQETQYF; CDR3 DNA: TGCGCCAGCAGCCAACCTGGACCAGGACAAGAGACCCAGTACTTC
J gene: TRBJ2-5; clone size: .; V gene: TRBV28; D gene: .; CDR3 protein: CASSLQVPQTGETQYF; CDR3 DNA: TGTGCCAGCAGTTTACAGGTTCCACAAACCGGGGAGACCCAGTACTTC
J gene: TRBJ1-2; clone size: few; V gene: TRBV2; D gene: .; CDR3 protein: CASSRDGQVYGYTF; CDR3 DNA: TGTGCCAGCAGTCGGGACGGACAAGTCTATGGCTACACCTTC